The 23 T cell receptor beta chains below come from one sample, sequenced in a study of blood T cell repertoires in COVID-19. Clones were read by immunoSEQ multiplex PCR, and TCRdb kept only the in-frame ones, dropping some. The sample has approximately 200,000 clones; approximately 80% are singletons. The material sequenced was PBMCs or T cells enriched from blood (not recorded which). The source of these receptors is a woman aged 40 to 50 with acute COVID-19.

The V gene is TRBV27, the J gene TRBJ2-7; 8 bases are shared with TRBD1. CDR1 and CDR2 from the germline V gene are MNHEY and SMNVEV (reference sequence). The junction had 6 bases not matched to a gene; V was cut back by 1 base and J by 7 bases. CDR3 length equals 14 residues. The CDR3 region is CASSLYQGASEQYF. Here the CDR3 DNA reads TGTGCCAGCAGTTTATACCAGGGGGCTAGTGAGCAGTACTTC.

The V and J genes are TRBV6-4 and TRBJ2-1; 14 bases match TRBD2. The CDR3 loop spans 15 amino acids. The V gene end was trimmed by 7 bases and the J gene end by 8 bases; junction bases not matched to a gene: 7. Germline V gene sequence: CDR1 MRHNA, CDR2 SNTAGT. In DNA form, the CDR3 reads TGTGCCAGCAAATCGGGACTAGCGGGAGCCGATGAGCAGTTCTTC. Translated, it gives CASKSGLAGADEQFF.

The J gene is TRBJ2-7, the V gene TRBV7-2, with TRBD2 matching 10 bases. V dropped 5 bases and J dropped 0; count of bases not matched to a gene: 4. Germline V gene lookup returns CDR1 SGHTA and CDR2 FQGNSA. The CDR3 is 15 residues long. The DNA for the CDR3 is TGTGCCAGCAGCCCTAGCGGGGGAAACTCCTACGAGCAGTACTTC. Encoded protein: CASSPSGGNSYEQYF.

The V and J genes are TRBV12-2 and TRBJ2-7; the table gives TRBD2 as D, unverified against the DNA. TRBV12-2 is classified as a pseudogene. This CDR3 has 16 amino acids. CDR3 amino acids: CASRLGGDPPLYEQYF. For the CDR3, the DNA is TGTGCAAGTCGCTTAGGGGGGGACCCCCCACTGTACGAGCAGTACTTC.

V and J are TRBV6-2 or TRBV6-3 and TRBJ1-1; D is unclear. Trimming removed 5 bases at V and 6 bases at J, with 13 bases between. Germline V gene data show CDR1 as MNHEY and CDR2 as SVGEGT. This CDR3 region has 13 residues. CDR3 bases: TGTGCCAGCAGTCGGGGTCCATCGGCTGAAGCTTTCTTT. Residues: CASSRGPSAEAFF.

CDR3 DNA sequence: TGTGCCAGCTCCCCGGGGGTCGGCGTCCTGACTTTC. Its protein is CASSPGVGVLTF. The chain has TRBV18 and TRBJ2-6; D may be TRBD2 (6 bases). Germline V gene sequence: CDR1 KGHSH, CDR2 LQKENI. Trimming took 6 bases from V and 12 from J, leaving 12 bases between them. This CDR3 has 12 amino acids.

The chain has TRBV7-2 and TRBJ1-4; D might be TRBD1 (6 bases). The CDR3 totals 16 residues. The germline V gene encodes CDR1 SGHTA and CDR2 FQGNSA. V was cut by 5 bases and J by 10 bases, with 23 bases left in between. The CDR3 is CASSPIPAGAVGKLFF. CDR3 DNA: TGTGCCAGCAGCCCAATCCCCGCAGGGGCCGTTGGAAAACTGTTTTTT. The variable domain in full, with the rest retrieved from reference TRBV7-2 and TRBJ1-4, is GAGVSQSPSNKVTEKGKDVELRCDPISGHTALYWYRQSLGQGLEFLIYFQGNSAPDKSGLPSDRFSAERTGGSVSTLTIQRTQQEDSAVYLCASSPIPAGAVGKLFFGSGTQLSVL.

V and J are TRBV6-5 and TRBJ1-2; D not certain. The germline V gene has CDR1 MNHEY and CDR2 SVGAGI. Trimming pared 11 bases from V and 1 base from J, leaving 11 bases between. CDR3 size: 12 residues. The CDR3: CAGSQINYGYTF. The CDR3, as DNA: TGTGCCGGGAGTCAGATTAACTATGGCTACACCTTC.

This chain uses TRBV6-1 with TRBJ2-7; 8 positions agree with TRBD2. Germline V gene lookup returns CDR1 MNHNS and CDR2 SASEGT. This CDR3 is built from 15 residues. Losses at the gene ends were 0 bases for V and 3 bases for J; bases not matched to a gene: 4. In DNA form, the CDR3 reads TGTGCCAGCAGTGAAGCCCAGCGGGGGTTCTACGAGCAGTACTTC. This translates into CASSEAQRGFYEQYF.

This clone has only a few counts. J is TRBJ1-5 and V is TRBV6-5; D is uncertain. The CDR3 is 14 residues long. Germline CDR1 and CDR2: MNHEY and SVGAGI. Trimming pared 8 bases from V and 3 bases from J, leaving 14 bases between. As DNA, the CDR3 is TGTGCCAGCCGATTAGGGAGTAACAATCAGCCCCAGCATTTT. It translates to CASRLGSNNQPQHF.

This clone was detected only a few times. In DNA form, the CDR3 reads TGTGCCAGCAGCTTACGGGGGGATTCACCCCTCCACTTT. Its protein is CASSLRGDSPLHF. The gene calls are TRBV7-8 and TRBJ1-6; TRBD1 might be the D (5 bases). V dropped 2 bases and J dropped 8 bases, with 7 bases sitting between them. The CDR3 loop spans 13 amino acids. Germline V gene lookup returns CDR1 SGHVS and CDR2 FQNEAQ.

The gene calls are TRBV7-2 and TRBJ1-2; D is perhaps TRBD1 (5 bases). The CDR3 loop spans 14 amino acids. Per germline, CDR1 SGHTA and CDR2 FQGNSA. Trimming left V 5 bases short and J 2 bases short, with 12 bases between. CDR3 nucleotide sequence: TGTGCCAGCAGCCCCATGGGGGGGAACTATGGCTACACCTTC. Amino acid sequence: CASSPMGGNYGYTF.

This sequence joins TRBV18 and TRBJ1-4; tentative D call: TRBD1 (6 bases). In germline, CDR1 is KGHSH, CDR2 LQKENI. The CDR3 extends over 15 amino acids. Trimming cost V 6 bases and J 5 bases, with 16 bases left between them. The DNA for the CDR3 is TGTGCCAGCTCGTTAGGCTGGGGGCAGAATGAAAAACTGTTTTTT. Amino acid sequence: CASSLGWGQNEKLFF. The full variable domain, with the rest looked up from reference TRBV18 and TRBJ1-4, is NAGVMQNPRHLVRRRGQEARLRCSPMKGHSHVYWYRQLPEEGLKFMVYLQKENIIDESGMPKERFSAEFPKEGPSILRIQQVVRGDSAAYFCASSLGWGQNEKLFFGSGTQLSVL.

V is TRBV9 and J is TRBJ2-2; 9 nucleotides line up with TRBD2. Germline V gene sequence: CDR1 SGDLS, CDR2 YYNGEE. CDR3 length: 15 residues. V lost 2 bases and J lost 5; bases outside the gene matches: 4. The CDR3 protein is CASSVAGGPTGELFF. As DNA, the CDR3 is TGTGCCAGCAGCGTCGCGGGGGGGCCGACCGGGGAGCTGTTTTTT.

The V call is TRBV10-3, the J call TRBJ2-7; 8 nucleotides align to TRBD1. V lost 3 bases, J lost 2 bases, and 6 bases stayed unmatched. Per germline, CDR1 ENHRY and CDR2 SYGVKD. This CDR3 comprises 15 residues. CDR3 DNA: TGTGCCATCAGTGACGCCGGGACAGGCACCTACGAGCAGTACTTC. Translation: CAISDAGTGTYEQYF.

This chain links TRBV7-9 with TRBJ2-1; 9 nucleotides align to TRBD2. V shed 3 bases, J shed 4 bases, and the junction held 7 bases outside the gene matches. Germline-derived CDR1 and CDR2 are SEHNR and FQNEAQ (reference sequence). The length of the CDR3 is 16 residues. This chain's CDR3 is CASSLSQAGGYNEQFF. CDR3 bases: TGTGCCAGCAGCTTGTCCCAAGCGGGAGGATACAATGAGCAGTTCTTC.

The genes are TRBV7-9 and TRBJ1-1; D gene uncertain. CDR3 size: 13 residues. Germline V lookup: CDR1 SEHNR, CDR2 FQNEAQ (reference sequence). V was shortened by 5 bases and J by 1 base, with 8 bases between the two germline ends. This chain's CDR3 is CASSRTPNTEAFF. Written as DNA, the CDR3 is TGTGCCAGCAGCCGTACACCGAACACTGAAGCTTTCTTT.

CDR3 nucleotides: TGCAGTGCTAGGTACTATGAGCAGTTCTTC. Encoded protein: CSARYYEQFF. The rearrangement joins TRBV20-1 to TRBJ2-1, with D unclear. This CDR3 spans 10 amino acids. Per the germline V gene, CDR1 is DFQATT and CDR2 is SNEGSKA (reference sequence). V shed 3 bases and J shed 8 bases, with 5 bases lying between them.

This rearrangement joins TRBV6-5 to TRBJ2-3; the match to TRBD2 covers 7 bases. Per the germline V gene, CDR1 is MNHEY and CDR2 is SVGAGI. The J segment lost 5 bases and the V segment lost 5 bases, leaving 10 bases of the junction unmatched. This CDR3 has 15 residues. The CDR3: CASSLSGAGGDTQYF. The CDR3 region has the DNA TGTGCCAGCAGTCTAAGCGGGGCCGGTGGAGATACGCAGTATTTT.

V and J are TRBV30 and TRBJ1-6, with unresolved D. The CDR3 covers 16 residues. The V end was cut by 1 base, the J end by 3 bases, with 13 bases between. Looked up from germline, CDR1 is GTSNPN and CDR2 is SVGIG (reference sequence). The CDR3 region has the DNA TGTGCCTGGAGTGGGGCAGCCGGACTCTATAATTCACCCCTCCACTTT. Translating it yields CAWSGAAGLYNSPLHF.

This clone was counted only a few times. The rearrangement uses TRBV9 and TRBJ2-1; tentative D call: TRBD2 (6 bases). Between the trimmed V and J ends, which lost 3 bases and 4 bases, there was a span of 17 bases. CDR3 size: 16 residues. CDR1 and CDR2 from the germline V gene are SGDLS and YYNGEE. CDR3 in amino acids: CASSAGDSSFYNEQFF. CDR3 DNA: TGTGCCAGCAGCGCCGGGGACTCTTCGTTTTACAATGAGCAGTTCTTC.

The chain employs TRBV9 and TRBJ1-1; the D is unclear. Germline lookup yields CDR1 SGDLS and CDR2 YYNGEE. The CDR3 sequence is 13 residues long. Deletions cut 0 bases from V and 0 bases from J, with 3 bases between. The CDR3 sequence is CASSVAVNTEAFF. The CDR3 DNA sequence: TGTGCCAGCAGCGTAGCAGTGAACACTGAAGCTTTCTTT. The whole variable domain, remainder taken from reference TRBV9 and TRBJ1-1, is DSGVTQTPKHLITATGQRVTLRCSPRSGDLSVYWYQQSLDQGLQFLIQYYNGEERAKGNILERFSAQQFPDLHSELNLSSLELGDSALYFCASSVAVNTEAFFGQGTRLTVV.

This clone has a handful of counts. This sequence joins TRBV6-5 and TRBJ2-7, with D unclear. The CDR3 runs 15 residues. Germline V gene data show CDR1 as MNHEY and CDR2 as SVGAGI. The V end was cut by 7 bases, the J end by 2 bases, with 18 bases between. Here the CDR3 reads CASNSPTEHAYEQYF. The CDR3 region has the DNA TGTGCCAGCAACTCGCCCACGGAGCATGCCTACGAGCAGTACTTC.